The 15 T cell receptor beta chains given below trace back to one sample, sequenced in a study of technical replicates of blood from several donors. Here immunoSEQ multiplex PCR was the method, and the copy in TCRdb shows in-frame clones only, minus some. The table has tens of thousands of clones, about 90% seen once. Sequenced sample: T cells isolated from PBMCs. These TCRs come from a human donor in good health.

This chain connects TRBV23-1 to TRBJ2-7; the D gene is possibly TRBD2 (5 bases). TRBV23-1 is an open reading frame, and its role is uncertain. V lost 3 bases to trimming and J lost 2 bases, with 8 bases between them. This CDR3 is 13 amino acids long. The CDR3 nucleotides read TGCGCCAGCAGTCAGGCGGGTACCTACGAGCAGTACTTC. Its translation is CASSQAGTYEQYF.

The chain is built from TRBV11-3 and TRBJ2-7; D perhaps matches TRBD2 (5 bases). Germline V CDR1 and CDR2: SGHNT, YENEEA. CDR3 length equals 14 residues. Between the trimmed V and J ends, which lost 7 bases and 3 bases, there was a span of 16 bases. The CDR3 coding sequence is TGTGCCAGCACCCCCGGACTGACGGGCTACGAGCAGTACTTC. Protein sequence: CASTPGLTGYEQYF.

The CDR3 coding sequence is TGTGCCAGTAGTATGGGACTAGCGGGAGTCGGTGGTGAGCAGTTCTTC. It codes for CASSMGLAGVGGEQFF. The chain uses TRBV19 and TRBJ2-1; 14 bases are shared with TRBD2. Germline values: CDR1 LNHDA, CDR2 SQIVND (reference sequence). This CDR3 spans 16 amino acids. V shed 3 bases and J 9 bases; nucleotides not matched to a gene: 7.

V and J are TRBV7-6 and TRBJ2-2; maybe TRBD2 (7 bases). The ends were cut back, 4 bases at V and 0 bases at J, with 15 bases in the middle. This CDR3 contains 17 residues. Germline CDR1 and CDR2: SGHVS and FNYEAQ. The CDR3, as DNA: TGTGCCAGCAGCTCCCGAGGAGGGGGGGCGAACACCGGGGAGCTGTTTTTT. This encodes CASSSRGGGANTGELFF.

The chain couples TRBV7-2 to TRBJ1-4; TRBD1 is a possible D gene (6 bases). V dropped 2 bases and J dropped 8 bases, with 9 bases sitting between them. CDR1 and CDR2 from the germline V gene are SGHTA and FQGNSA. The CDR3 has 13 amino acids. DNA for the CDR3: TGTGCCAGCAGCTTAAGGGGGGGAGAAAAACTGTTTTTT. It translates to CASSLRGGEKLFF.

The chain recombines TRBV27 with TRBJ2-7; no reliable D call. This CDR3 is 13 amino acids long. CDR1 is MNHEY and CDR2 is SMNVEV in the germline V gene (reference sequence). Trimming took off 2 bases at V and 4 bases at J, with 9 bases between the two ends. CDR3 sequence (DNA): TGTGCCAGCAGTTTAGCCTTTCGGTACGAGCAGTACTTC. This encodes CASSLAFRYEQYF.

This chain links TRBV27 with TRBJ1-5; unclear D gene. The CDR3 covers 15 residues. Per the germline V gene, CDR1 is MNHEY and CDR2 is SMNVEV (reference sequence). V was shortened by 0 bases and J by 0 bases, with 6 bases between the two germline ends. The CDR3 sequence: CASSLSRYSNQPQHF. Here the CDR3 DNA reads TGTGCCAGCAGTTTATCCAGATATAGCAATCAGCCCCAGCATTTT.

The rearrangement uses TRBV27 and TRBJ2-7, with TRBD1 identical over 7 bases. The germline V gene encodes CDR1 MNHEY and CDR2 SMNVEV (reference sequence). J was trimmed by 5 bases and V by 6 bases; bases with no gene match: 1. The CDR3 covers 11 residues. This CDR3 is CASRTGNEQYF. DNA for the CDR3: TGTGCCAGCAGGACAGGGAACGAGCAGTACTTC.

V usage is TRBV6-1 and J usage is TRBJ2-7; the match to TRBD2 covers 7 bases. Germline assignment: CDR1 MNHNS and CDR2 SASEGT. V shed 6 bases and J 2 bases; nucleotides not matched to a gene: 10. This CDR3 comprises 15 residues. CDR3 in DNA: TGTGCCAGCAGCGGGACTACCCCGGTTCCCTACGAGCAGTACTTC. This gives the protein CASSGTTPVPYEQYF.

This sequence joins TRBV9 and TRBJ1-5; D is possibly TRBD1 (6 bases). The germline V and J ends were trimmed by 4 bases and 0 bases, with 14 bases remaining between them. The CDR3 has 16 residues. Germline CDR1 reads SGDLS; CDR2 reads YYNGEE. CDR3 nucleotides: TGTGCCAGCAGCCCGAGACAGGAGTATAGCAATCAGCCCCAGCATTTT. Translation gives CASSPRQEYSNQPQHF.

The chain recombines TRBV4-3 with TRBJ2-1; no firm D call. V dropped 0 bases and J dropped 7 bases, with 4 bases sitting between them. The germline V gene has CDR1 LGHNA and CDR2 YSLEER. CDR3 length equals 12 residues. The CDR3 DNA reads TGCGCCAGCAGCCAAGATCGGAATGAGCAGTTCTTC. It encodes CASSQDRNEQFF.

This clone was detected only a few times. V usage is TRBV9 and J usage is TRBJ1-1, with 9 bases that match TRBD1. Trimming at V came to 5 bases and at J to 2 bases, leaving 1 base not matched to a gene. This CDR3 is 13 amino acids long. Germline assignment: CDR1 SGDLS and CDR2 YYNGEE. CDR3 sequence reads: CASRGQGNTEAFF. The CDR3 region has the DNA TGTGCCAGCAGGGGACAGGGAAACACTGAAGCTTTCTTT.

The chain combines TRBV14 with TRBJ1-2; 9 positions agree with TRBD1. V shed 6 bases, J shed 4 bases, and the junction held 3 bases outside the gene matches. Germline V gene data show CDR1 as SGHDN and CDR2 as FVKESK. The CDR3 runs 13 residues. As DNA, the CDR3 is TGTGCCAGCAGGGGACAGGGTGGCTATGGCTACACCTTC. This gives the protein CASRGQGGYGYTF.

The V gene is TRBV30, the J gene TRBJ2-5; tentative D call: TRBD2 (6 bases). V was cut by 0 bases and J by 6 bases, with 14 bases left in between. The CDR3 is 14 amino acids. CDR1 is GTSNPN, CDR2 SVGIG, per germline (reference sequence). CDR3 coding DNA: TGTGCCTGGAGTGTACTGCGGGATGGCAAGACCCAGTACTTC. Its protein product is CAWSVLRDGKTQYF.

The CDR3 DNA reads TGTGCCAGCTCACCTTATAAGCGGGAGATTGACTACAATGAGCAGTTCTTC. It translates to CASSPYKREIDYNEQFF. The rearrangement joins TRBV18 to TRBJ2-1, with 8 bases aligning to TRBD2. The junction had 10 bases not matched to a gene; V was cut back by 3 bases and J by 3 bases. Germline assignment: CDR1 KGHSH and CDR2 LQKENI. CDR3 length: 17 residues.